The text below deals with one T cell receptor (beta chain). This clone's antigen is unknown. Base quality data are lacking; no much larger clone is found one base away. This sample was taken from a study of radiation and T cells in renal cell carcinoma (dated by TCRdb to 2020 to 2021). Regarding the complete study: TCR beta sequencing covered roughly 53 samples in total, comprising roughly 25 tumors and about 27 peripheral blood samples. The last blood draw occurred 4 weeks after radiation, at the same time as nephrectomy. In the approximately 53 samples combined, some 4,000,000 unique CDR3 nucleotide sequences were found, encoding 2.5 million or so unique CDR3 amino acid sequences.

What this sample's time point label stands for: blood 4 weeks post-SBRT, at nephrectomy. The treatment or condition label for this specimen denotes: 15 Gy SBRT to primary tumor, nephrectomy 4 weeks later. Samples came from a clinical trial, in which primary renal cell carcinomas received 15 Gy stereotactic body radiation therapy followed by nephrectomy 4 weeks later. Serial peripheral blood from radiation-treated patients was sampled at baseline, 2 weeks and 4 weeks after SBRT to track tumor-enriched clonotypes. All patients had renal cell carcinoma with clear cell pathology. Genomic DNA for TCR sequencing was prepared using the QIAamp DNA Blood Mini Kit (Qiagen). The analyses included just those samples that passed every quality control check. From its cysteine to its phenylalanine, the CDR3 spans 17 amino acids. The kept DNA is CDR3 alone, 51 bases in frame from the first base. The junction shows trimming of 6 bases on V and 5 bases on J, and the gene matches do not reach 17 bases of it. The germline V gene (reference sequence) gives CDR1 as MNHEY and CDR2 as SMNVEV.

The immunoSEQ kit was used, according to the manufacturer's recommendations, to generate TCR beta libraries from genomic DNA. To prepare the libraries, a first multiplex PCR with proprietary primers was run, followed by a second PCR that added unique barcodes, and a bead cleanup was done after each round. Each sample batch included a kit-provided positive control reaction and a negative control reaction. The final libraries underwent checking on an Agilent 4200 TapeStation D1000 ScreenTape, volumetric pooling, and quantification by qPCR. Sequencing ran on an Illumina NextSeq500 with a MidOutput 150-cycle cartridge, using 156 Read1 and 15 Index1 cycles with kit custom primers. The pooled library was loaded at around 1 pM, and roughly 20% PhiX control was spiked in. As for how the authors treated the data: Vendor-processed data were analyzed in R, and a clonotype was defined as all T cells sharing the same CDR3 nucleotide sequence. In the clone abundance analyses, frequencies were normalized to the 10,000 most abundant clones in each sample. Public T cell clones, which averaged fewer than five per sample, were excluded before analysis. Tumor-enriched clonotypes and baseline blood-enriched clonotypes were defined as those with an abundance difference of at least 32-fold between compartments. A beta-binomial differential abundance model was used to identify clonotypes that were expanded or contracted between blood time points. Tumor-blood repertoire similarity was measured with the Baroni-Urbani and Buser coefficient, and group comparisons used two-tailed Wilcoxon tests in R. Not all clones reach the TCRdb copy of this immuneACCESS table, which keeps in-frame sequences only. Checked studies attribute under half of the gap to unresolved V genes and leave the rest unexplained. Clone size and the V and J calls come from that table; the DNA yielded D and trimming. This sample gives approximately 150,000 clones in total; about 86% of them show up just once. 15% to 20% of the sample belongs to the ten largest clones.

Overall study results and their limits: In blood, the top tumor clonotypes increased between baseline and 2 weeks post-radiation and then shrank by 4 weeks, which suggests that tumor-resident clones expanded only transiently. No pretreatment tumor biopsies were available, so the baseline intratumoral presence of clonotypes could not be determined. Dynamics of the blood repertoire were not tracked past 4 weeks after treatment. With a single-armed trial design, the study had no way to address how radiation dose or scheduling affects the TCR repertoire.

The source of this sequence is a woman between 45 and 65 years old with renal cell carcinoma. The sample here was blood, taken from a patient whose treatment included radiotherapy and nephrectomy. The V and J segments used are TRBV27 and TRBJ2-5; 8 bases in between match TRBD1. This receptor carries the CDR3 CASSSIGTGPRGETQYF. The sequenced DNA is TGTGCCAGCAGCTCAATCGGGACAGGACCGAGGGGGGAGACCCAGTACTTC.